The source of this TCR beta chain is a study of cytomegalovirus exposure and HLA in healthy donors. Study background: Most genotyped donors, over 70% of 350 to 500, had Caucasian-associated genetic ancestry.

Study-level points and caveats: Under in vitro conditions, three CMV-associated chains were confirmed as specific for CMV antigens. Later analysis identified a missense DCLRE1C variant that was linked to TCR beta V- and J-gene trimming.

The V gene end was trimmed by 2 bases and the J gene end by 2 bases; junction bases not matched to a gene: 8. Germline loops: CDR1 MNHEY, CDR2 SVGAGI. This CDR3 has 16 residues. In the PCR, 60 Vbeta and 13 Jbeta primers were used. TCRdb keeps only in-frame clones here, not all; method: immunoSEQ multiplex PCR. The sample holds about 200,000 clones, 85% seen once. Details on this clone: Its matching antigen is unknown.

This chain connects TRBV6-5 to TRBJ1-2; TRBD1 agrees at 7 bases. This sequence originates from a woman aged 50 to 65 in good health and CMV-seronegative. Input material: PBMCs. DNA for the CDR3: TGTGCCAGCAGTTACATAGGGACAGACCGAAACTATGGCTACACCTTC. Residues: CASSYIGTDRNYGYTF.